This T cell receptor beta chain was observed in a study of PD-1 blockade in classical Hodgkin lymphoma. General study results and limits: Newly diagnosed patients had diversity similar to the baseline diversity of complete responders.

Each of the patients experienced relapse following autologous stem cell transplantation, and their brentuximab vedotin exposure differed. Germline V gene data show CDR1 as SGHRS and CDR2 as YFSETQ. CDR3 length equals 15 residues. Trimming removed 0 bases from V and 6 bases from J; junction bases left unmatched: 7. About this clone itself: Its target is not known.

TCRdb keeps only in-frame clones here, not all; method: immunoSEQ multiplex PCR. The table records over 85,000 clones, more than 80% of them present only once. Here the sequenced sample was peripheral blood mononuclear cells (PBMCs), taken before the second cycle of nivolumab. This TCR was sampled from a human donor with classical Hodgkin lymphoma. V and J are TRBV5-1 and TRBJ2-7; 9 nucleotides match TRBD2. As DNA, the CDR3 is TGCGCCAGCAGCTTGGTCGCGGGAGGGCCGCCCGAGCAGTACTTC. Translating gives CASSLVAGGPPEQYF. Using reference TRBV5-1 and TRBJ2-7 for the parts outside the CDR3, the full variable domain is KAGVTQTPRYLIKTRGQQVTLSCSPISGHRSVSWYQQTPGQGLQFLFEYFSETQRNKGNFPGRFSGRQFSNSRSEMNVSTLELGDSALYLCASSLVAGGPPEQYFGPGTRLTVT.